Shown below are 28 T cell receptor beta chains from a single sample sequenced in a study of OX40 agonist ivuxolimab in advanced cancers. Sequencing used immunoSEQ multiplex PCR; TCRdb keeps in-frame clones, though not all of them. The table includes around 57,000 clones, roughly 85% detected once. This specimen consisted of CD4+ or CD8+ T cells sorted from blood, obtained in a trial of the OX40 agonist ivuxolimab. The receptors shown here come from an adult with an advanced solid tumor such as melanoma, head and neck, liver or kidney cancer.

V usage is TRBV5-4 and J usage is TRBJ1-2; TRBD1 might be the D (6 bases). The CDR3 is 12 amino acids. Germline loops: CDR1 SGHNT, CDR2 YYREEE (reference sequence). The V and J ends lost 4 bases and 4 bases respectively, with 8 bases between them. Written as DNA, the CDR3 is TGTGCCAGCAGCCTGGACAGCTATGGCTACACCTTC. Translation gives CASSLDSYGYTF.

The gene calls are TRBV7-3 and TRBJ1-2, with D possibly matching TRBD1 (6 bases). Germline CDR1 SGHTA, CDR2 FQGTGA. Trimming took 4 bases from V and 7 from J, leaving 13 bases between them. This CDR3 has 13 amino acids. The CDR3, as DNA: TGTGCCAGCAGCTCGGACAGAATCGGTGGCTACACCTTC. The encoded protein is CASSSDRIGGYTF. Combining the CDR3 with reference TRBV7-3 and TRBJ1-2 gives the whole variable domain GAGVSQTPSNKVTEKGKYVELRCDPISGHTALYWYRQSLGQGPEFLIYFQGTGAADDSGLPNDRFFAVRPEGSVSTLKIQRTERGDSAVYLCASSSDRIGGYTFGSGTRLTVV.

The chain is built from TRBV5-5 and TRBJ2-7; D is possibly TRBD1 or TRBD2 (5 bases each). Germline V gene sequence: CDR1 SGHKS, CDR2 YYEKEE (reference sequence). Trimming stripped 2 bases from V and 3 bases from J, with 15 bases between. The CDR3 spans 15 residues. CDR3 sequence: CASSLGSGTLYEQYF. DNA of the CDR3: TGTGCCAGCAGCTTAGGTTCAGGGACCCTCTACGAGCAGTACTTC.

The chain is built from TRBV6-5 and TRBJ2-4; perhaps TRBD2 as D (6 bases). Trimming took off 6 bases at V and 8 bases at J, with 14 bases between the two ends. Germline CDR1 is MNHEY and CDR2 is SVGAGI. This CDR3 is 13 amino acids long. This CDR3 is CASRTPGVDIQYF. Here the CDR3 DNA reads TGTGCCAGCAGGACCCCGGGGGTGGACATTCAGTACTTC.

The chain links TRBV21-1 to TRBJ2-7. TRBV21-1 is a pseudogene. This CDR3 has 14 residues. CDR3 DNA sequence: TGTGCCAGCAGCAAAGGACCCCTTGCCTACGAGCAGTACTTC. Amino acid sequence: CASSKGPLAYEQYF.

The rearrangement joins TRBV6-6 to TRBJ1-4, with D tentatively TRBD1 (5 bases). This CDR3 has 15 amino acids. Looked up from germline, CDR1 is MNHNY and CDR2 is SVGAGI (reference sequence). V shed 3 bases and J shed 5 bases, with 13 bases lying between them. The CDR3 protein is CASSYGGHGNEKLFF. CDR3 coding DNA: TGTGCCAGCAGTTATGGAGGACATGGGAATGAAAAACTGTTTTTT.

This rearrangement joins TRBV27 to TRBJ2-2; a possible D gene is TRBD1 (5 bases). This CDR3 spans 15 amino acids. Germline CDR1 MNHEY, CDR2 SMNVEV (reference sequence). V was cut by 2 bases and J by 3 bases, with 10 bases left in between. CDR3 DNA sequence: TGTGCCAGCAGTTTAAGGGGTTCGGACACCGGGGAGCTGTTTTTT. Translation: CASSLRGSDTGELFF.

The chain has TRBV19 and TRBJ2-2; perhaps TRBD2 as D (5 bases). The CDR3 totals 14 residues. V was clipped by 4 bases and J by 1 base, with 7 bases between them. Germline V gene data show CDR1 as LNHDA and CDR2 as SQIVND (reference sequence). The CDR3 spells CASSRAGNTGELFF. CDR3 DNA sequence: TGTGCCAGTAGTAGGGCGGGGAACACCGGGGAGCTGTTTTTT.

This chain joins TRBV10-3 and TRBJ2-7; 7 positions match TRBD1. The CDR3 has 15 residues. The germline V gene encodes CDR1 ENHRY and CDR2 SYGVKD. V dropped 2 bases and J dropped 2; count of bases not matched to a gene: 6. Here the CDR3 reads CAISERQGVPYEQYF. In nucleotides, the CDR3 is TGTGCCATCAGTGAGAGGCAGGGGGTCCCCTACGAGCAGTACTTC.

V gene TRBV5-1 combines with J gene TRBJ2-5; 14 bases match TRBD2. Trimming at V came to 4 bases and at J to 4 bases, leaving 3 bases not matched to a gene. CDR1 SGHRS and CDR2 YFSETQ come from the germline V gene. The CDR3 loop spans 15 amino acids. The CDR3 DNA reads TGCGCCAGCAGCCGACTAGCGGGAGGGGGAGAGACCCAGTACTTC. Translation gives CASSRLAGGGETQYF. The full variable domain, in which reference TRBV5-1 and TRBJ2-5 provide the parts outside the CDR3, is KAGVTQTPRYLIKTRGQQVTLSCSPISGHRSVSWYQQTPGQGLQFLFEYFSETQRNKGNFPGRFSGRQFSNSRSEMNVSTLELGDSALYLCASSRLAGGGETQYFGPGTRLLVL.

J is TRBJ2-7 and V is TRBV5-1, with 8 bases aligning to TRBD2. Germline V gene sequence: CDR1 SGHRS, CDR2 YFSETQ. The length of the CDR3 is 15 residues. V shed 1 base, J shed 5 bases, and the junction held 8 bases outside the gene matches. The CDR3 here is CASSLTPGLENEQYF. The CDR3 bases are TGCGCCAGCAGCTTGACACCGGGACTAGAAAACGAGCAGTACTTC. Variable domain in full (rest from reference TRBV5-1 and TRBJ2-7): KAGVTQTPRYLIKTRGQQVTLSCSPISGHRSVSWYQQTPGQGLQFLFEYFSETQRNKGNFPGRFSGRQFSNSRSEMNVSTLELGDSALYLCASSLTPGLENEQYFGPGTRLTVT.

V and J are TRBV7-9 and TRBJ2-7; 7 positions agree with TRBD2. V lost 1 base to trimming and J lost 7 bases; unmatched junction nucleotides: 16. The CDR3 consists of 17 residues. Germline values: CDR1 SEHNR, CDR2 FQNEAQ (reference sequence). CDR3 region: CASSLVGRRETMWEQYF. CDR3 nucleotide sequence: TGTGCCAGCAGCTTAGTGGGGAGGCGGGAGACTATGTGGGAGCAGTACTTC. Full variable domain (remainder filled in from reference TRBV7-9 and TRBJ2-7): DTGVSQNPRHKITKRGQNVTFRCDPISEHNRLYWYRQTLGQGPEFLTYFQNEAQLEKSRLLSDRFSAERPKGSFSTLEIQRTEQGDSAMYLCASSLVGRRETMWEQYFGPGTRLTVT.

The rearrangement uses TRBV6-1 and TRBJ2-5; D call uncertain. The DNA end is more similar to TRBJ2-7, so the J call may be wrong. The CDR3 length is 15 residues. Germline V CDR1 and CDR2: MNHNS, SASEGT. CDR3: CASSEPASNSYEQYF. CDR3 coding DNA: TGTGCCAGCAGTGAACCGGCTAGTAATTCCTACGAGCAGTACTTC.

This clone was observed a handful of times. The rearrangement links TRBV4-1 to TRBJ2-6; D not certain. Germline CDR1 is MGHRA and CDR2 is YSYEKL. The CDR3 is 17 amino acids. Trimming pared 1 base from V and 2 bases from J, leaving 12 bases between. Written as DNA, the CDR3 is TGCGCCAGCAGCCAAGGGCGGCTTGCAACTGGGGCCAACGTCCTGACTTTC. This gives the protein CASSQGRLATGANVLTF.

The V and J genes are TRBV7-2 and TRBJ2-1; D gene unclear. The CDR3 is made up of 15 amino acids. Trimming stripped 3 bases from V and 5 bases from J, with 14 bases between. The germline V gene encodes CDR1 SGHTA and CDR2 FQGNSA. The CDR3 nucleotides are TGTGCCAGCAGCTTCGGCCCGCCGACACACAATGAGCAGTTCTTC. Residues: CASSFGPPTHNEQFF.

This sequence joins TRBV29-1 and TRBJ2-7, with D maybe TRBD2 (5 bases). Trimming removed 4 bases at V and 6 bases at J, with 22 bases between. CDR1 is SQVTM and CDR2 is ANQGSEA in the germline V gene. The CDR3 consists of 15 residues. CDR3: CSVVGMGGGGSEQYF. The CDR3 nucleotides are TGCAGCGTTGTGGGGATGGGCGGAGGTGGGTCCGAGCAGTACTTC.

This chain connects TRBV11-3 to TRBJ2-1; TRBD2 matches 10 bases. This CDR3 spans 15 amino acids. Looked up from germline, CDR1 is SGHNT and CDR2 is YENEEA. With 4 bases clipped from V and 7 bases from J, the junction kept 7 bases outside the gene matches. The CDR3 region is CASSSGLAVRNEQFF. Written as DNA, the CDR3 is TGTGCCAGCAGCTCAGGACTAGCGGTCAGGAATGAGCAGTTCTTC.

The chain is built from TRBV2 and TRBJ1-2; D is uncertain. The CDR3 is 12 residues long. V was shortened by 8 bases and J by 8 bases, with 15 bases between the two germline ends. Per germline, CDR1 SNHLY and CDR2 FYNNEI. The CDR3 loop reads CASGSGEGGYTF. DNA for the CDR3: TGTGCCAGCGGGTCCGGGGAGGGAGGCTACACCTTC.

This chain connects TRBV6-5 to TRBJ1-1; D is undetermined. The V end was cut by 5 bases, the J end by 11 bases, with 9 bases between. The CDR3 sequence is 10 residues long. Looked up from germline, CDR1 is MNHEY and CDR2 is SVGAGI. In nucleotides, the CDR3 is TGTGCCAGCAGTGAAGCGGTGGCTTTCTTT. Translated, it gives CASSEAVAFF.

This clone was recorded only once. The chain recombines TRBV10-2 with TRBJ2-7; the D gene is possibly TRBD2 (7 bases). The germline gives CDR1 WSHSY, CDR2 SAAADI. CDR3 size: 15 residues. The ends were cut back, 0 bases at V and 3 bases at J, with 12 bases in the middle. The CDR3 loop is CASSESTRGGYEQYF. In nucleotides, the CDR3 is TGCGCCAGCAGTGAGTCGACTAGGGGGGGCTACGAGCAGTACTTC.

J is TRBJ2-1 and V is TRBV30; D uncertain. Per the germline V gene, CDR1 is GTSNPN and CDR2 is SVGIG (reference sequence). Trimming shortened V by 3 bases and J by 4 bases, and 4 bases separated the two germline ends. The CDR3 covers 11 residues. The CDR3 bases are TGTGCCTGGAGGTTGTACAATGAGCAGTTCTTC. The encoded protein is CAWRLYNEQFF. Drawing the rest from reference TRBV30 and TRBJ2-1, the complete variable domain is SQTIHQWPATLVQPVGSPLSLECTVEGTSNPNLYWYRQAAGRGLQLLFYSVGIGQISSEVPQNLSASRPQDRQFILSSKKLLLSDSGFYLCAWRLYNEQFFGPGTRLTVL.

The genes are TRBV19 and TRBJ2-2; tentatively, D is TRBD2 (6 bases). Germline CDR1 LNHDA, CDR2 SQIVND (reference sequence). The CDR3 contains 15 residues. Trimming pared 7 bases from V and 2 bases from J, leaving 14 bases between. The CDR3 bases are TGTGCCAGTAACTTAGGGACTTTAAACACCGGGGAGCTGTTTTTT. Its protein product is CASNLGTLNTGELFF.

The chain combines TRBV7-9 with TRBJ1-2; D gene unclear. The ends were cut back, 5 bases at V and 0 bases at J, with 4 bases in the middle. There are 12 residues in the CDR3. Germline-derived CDR1 and CDR2 are SEHNR and FQNEAQ (reference sequence). CDR3 nucleotide sequence: TGTGCCAGCAGCCTTACTAACTATGGCTACACCTTC. Amino acids: CASSLTNYGYTF.

This clone was found once. This rearrangement joins TRBV7-2 to TRBJ2-5, with D perhaps given as TRBD1 or TRBD2 (5 bases each). The CDR3 consists of 14 residues. V lost 4 bases to trimming and J lost 5 bases, with 14 bases between them. CDR1 and CDR2 from the germline V gene are SGHTA and FQGNSA. CDR3 protein: CASSSRGVSETQYF. The CDR3 DNA reads TGTGCCAGCAGCTCAAGAGGGGTTTCCGAGACCCAGTACTTC.

The chain recombines TRBV9 with TRBJ1-4; the match to TRBD1 covers 7 bases. V was pared by 4 bases and J by 0 bases, with 6 bases of the junction left unmatched. This CDR3 has 16 residues. CDR1 SGDLS and CDR2 YYNGEE come from the germline V gene. The CDR3 sequence is CASSLQGTPTNEKLFF. CDR3 nucleotides: TGTGCCAGCAGCCTACAGGGGACTCCAACTAATGAAAAACTGTTTTTT.

The CDR3 spells CATSRDYSGTGELFF. CDR3 coding DNA: TGTGCCACCAGCAGAGATTATTCGGGCACCGGGGAGCTGTTTTTT. The chain combines TRBV15 with TRBJ2-2; D unclear. The CDR3 loop spans 15 amino acids. The germline V and J ends were trimmed by 0 bases and 4 bases, with 9 bases remaining between them. Germline V gene data show CDR1 as LNHNV and CDR2 as YYDKDF (reference sequence). Full variable domain (rest looked up from reference TRBV15 and TRBJ2-2): DAMVIQNPRYQVTQFGKPVTLSCSQTLNHNVMYWYQQKSSQAPKLLFHYYDKDFNNEADTPDNFQSRRPNTSFCFLDIRSPGLGDTAMYLCATSRDYSGTGELFFGEGSRLTVL.

The V call is TRBV7-9, the J call TRBJ2-1, with D possibly being TRBD2 (7 bases). The germline gives CDR1 SEHNR, CDR2 FQNEAQ (reference sequence). Trimming stripped 6 bases from V and 5 bases from J, with 23 bases between. This CDR3 has 17 amino acids. CDR3 DNA sequence: TGTGCCAGCAGAAACCTGGGGGCGGGAGATCCTCACAATGAGCAGTTCTTC. This gives the protein CASRNLGAGDPHNEQFF.

The chain employs TRBV10-3 and TRBJ2-1; TRBD2 aligns across 9 bases. The trim removed 11 bases at V and 8 bases at J, leaving 13 bases unmatched. CDR1 is ENHRY and CDR2 is SYGVKD in the germline V gene. CDR3 length: 14 residues. The CDR3 coding sequence is TGTGCCTCCCAGGCTAGCGGGGCTTTAGATGAGCAGTTCTTC. This sequence encodes CASQASGALDEQFF.